The 17 T cell receptor beta chains given below trace back to one sample, sequenced in a study of blood T cell repertoires in COVID-19. Data came from immunoSEQ multiplex PCR; TCRdb stores just in-frame clones and leaves some out. The sample yields 310,000 or so clones, approximately 90% seen once. Sequenced input: peripheral blood. The receptors were sampled from a man younger than 40 with COVID-19, enrolled during active disease.

Turning to this clone: This same CDR3 is encoded by further DNA sequences in the sample. This chain links TRBV18 with TRBJ1-2; the match to TRBD1 covers 10 bases. V dropped 2 bases and J dropped 3; count of bases not matched to a gene: 0. The germline gives CDR1 KGHSH, CDR2 LQKENI. The CDR3 is made up of 14 amino acids. CDR3 sequence: CASSPGQGDYGYTF. The DNA for the CDR3 is TGTGCCAGCTCACCAGGACAGGGGGACTATGGCTACACCTTC. The full variable domain, in which reference TRBV18 and TRBJ1-2 provide the parts outside the CDR3, is NAGVMQNPRHLVRRRGQEARLRCSPMKGHSHVYWYRQLPEEGLKFMVYLQKENIIDESGMPKERFSAEFPKEGPSILRIQQVVRGDSAAYFCASSPGQGDYGYTFGSGTRLTVV.

The rearrangement joins TRBV9 to TRBJ2-1; 8 bases agree with TRBD1. CDR3 size: 16 residues. From germline, CDR1 is SGDLS and CDR2 YYNGEE. V lost 0 bases and J lost 2; bases outside the gene matches: 4. CDR3 region: CASSVVQGAAYNEQFF. CDR3 nucleotides: TGTGCCAGCAGCGTAGTTCAGGGGGCAGCCTACAATGAGCAGTTCTTC.

CDR3: CASSYSTQGGNTEAFF. For the CDR3, the DNA is TGTGCCAGCAGTTACAGTACCCAGGGTGGTAACACTGAAGCTTTCTTT. V usage is TRBV6-5 and J usage is TRBJ1-1, with D perhaps TRBD1 (5 bases). Trimming stripped 2 bases from V and 2 bases from J, with 15 bases between. The CDR3 loop spans 16 amino acids. CDR1 is MNHEY and CDR2 is SVGAGI in the germline V gene.

The rearrangement joins TRBV18 to TRBJ2-6; D is perhaps TRBD2 (5 bases). This CDR3 is 16 amino acids long. The germline V gene encodes CDR1 KGHSH and CDR2 LQKENI. Trimming stripped 5 bases from V and 3 bases from J, with 14 bases between. Here the CDR3 reads CASSSAPGVGANVLTF. In nucleotides, the CDR3 is TGTGCCAGCTCATCGGCCCCCGGGGTTGGGGCCAACGTCCTGACTTTC.

The chain uses TRBV5-1 and TRBJ1-1; possibly TRBD1 for D (5 bases). Trimming left V 2 bases short and J 3 bases short, with 14 bases between. The germline V gene has CDR1 SGHRS and CDR2 YFSETQ. This CDR3 has 15 amino acids. This CDR3 reads CASSFLRARDTEAFF. CDR3 DNA: TGCGCCAGCAGCTTCCTCAGGGCCCGGGACACTGAAGCTTTCTTT. The variable domain in full, completed from reference TRBV5-1 and TRBJ1-1, reads KAGVTQTPRYLIKTRGQQVTLSCSPISGHRSVSWYQQTPGQGLQFLFEYFSETQRNKGNFPGRFSGRQFSNSRSEMNVSTLELGDSALYLCASSFLRARDTEAFFGQGTRLTVV.

This clone has just one count. V and J are TRBV19 and TRBJ2-1; 7 nucleotides line up with TRBD2. The ends lost 0 bases at V and 4 bases at J; junction bases unmatched: 6. The germline V gene has CDR1 LNHDA and CDR2 SQIVND (reference sequence). The CDR3 sequence is 16 residues long. The CDR3 region has the DNA TGTGCCAGTAGTATAGATCTGGCTAGCGGTTACAATGAGCAGTTCTTC. Its translation: CASSIDLASGYNEQFF. The full variable domain, in which reference TRBV19 and TRBJ2-1 provide the parts outside the CDR3, is DGGITQSPKYLFRKEGQNVTLSCEQNLNHDAMYWYRQDPGQGLRLIYYSQIVNDFQKGDIAEGYSVSREKKESFPLTVTSAQKNPTAFYLCASSIDLASGYNEQFFGPGTRLTVL.

The chain has TRBV2 and TRBJ1-6, with D perhaps TRBD1 (5 bases). Germline CDR1 and CDR2: SNHLY and FYNNEI. V was trimmed by 6 bases and J by 4 bases, leaving 10 bases between them. The length of the CDR3 is 14 residues. CDR3 DNA: TGTGCCAGCAGGGAACAGGTTTATAATTCACCCCTCCACTTT. It is translated as CASREQVYNSPLHF.

The CDR3 DNA is TGTGCCAGCAGTTCCGGTGGGGGGATGAACACTGAAGCTTTCTTT. Its translation: CASSSGGGMNTEAFF. The V call is TRBV6-2 or TRBV6-3, the J call TRBJ1-1; tentative D call: TRBD1 (5 bases). Trimming cost V 4 bases and J 0 bases, with 12 bases left between them. The CDR3 contains 15 residues. Germline V gene sequence: CDR1 MNHEY, CDR2 SVGEGT.

V and J are TRBV14 and TRBJ1-2; a possible D gene is TRBD1 (6 bases). CDR3 length equals 14 residues. Germline CDR1 is SGHDN and CDR2 is FVKESK. V was shortened by 1 base and J by 3 bases, with 9 bases between the two germline ends. The CDR3 DNA reads TGTGCCAGCAGCCAAGGGACAGCTTACTATGGCTACACCTTC. Translated: CASSQGTAYYGYTF.

This clone was picked up a small number of times. J is TRBJ2-7 and V is TRBV27; TRBD1 aligns across 8 bases. CDR1 and CDR2 from the germline V gene are MNHEY and SMNVEV (reference sequence). Trimming at V came to 1 base and at J to 2 bases, leaving 4 bases not matched to a gene. The CDR3 is 15 amino acids. The CDR3 region is CASSLFRGLAYEQYF. The DNA of the CDR3 is TGTGCCAGCAGTTTATTCAGGGGGCTAGCCTACGAGCAGTACTTC.

The V call is TRBV2, the J call TRBJ1-4; weak D call: TRBD1 (6 bases). Germline V gives CDR1 SNHLY, CDR2 FYNNEI. Deletions cut 4 bases from V and 8 bases from J, with 14 bases between. The length of the CDR3 is 14 residues. Here the CDR3 reads CASSAIRGGEKLFF. The CDR3 region has the DNA TGTGCCAGCAGTGCCATAAGGGGGGGGGAAAAACTGTTTTTT.

The chain couples TRBV6-2 or TRBV6-3 to TRBJ1-2; D is uncertain. This CDR3 contains 12 residues. Trimming cost V 6 bases and J 4 bases, with 9 bases left between them. In germline, CDR1 is MNHEY, CDR2 SVGEGT. CDR3 loop: CASSPEGYGYTF. The CDR3 nucleotides are TGTGCCAGCAGCCCCGAGGGCTATGGCTACACCTTC.

The rearrangement links TRBV18 to TRBJ2-3, with 12 bases identical to TRBD2. This CDR3 contains 18 residues. Germline CDR1 reads KGHSH; CDR2 reads LQKENI. J was trimmed by 4 bases and V by 6 bases; bases with no gene match: 14. CDR3 DNA: TGTGCCAGCTCCCCCGTGGCTAGCGGGGGGGTTGTGGCAGATACGCAGTATTTT. It yields the protein CASSPVASGGVVADTQYF.

The genes are TRBV29-1 and TRBJ1-2; unclear D gene. This CDR3 spans 13 amino acids. V lost 4 bases, J lost 7 bases, and 16 bases lay in between. CDR1 and CDR2 from the germline V gene are SQVTM and ANQGSEA. The CDR3 DNA reads as TGCAGCGTTGGGTCGTACTATGAGAGTGGCTACACCTTC. It specifies CSVGSYYESGYTF.

A remark on this clone: The junction shows a germline mismatch at one end, possibly a read error. The chain has TRBV27 and TRBJ2-7; D remains ambiguous. Germline lookup yields CDR1 MNHEY and CDR2 SMNVEV (reference sequence). The CDR3 extends over 15 amino acids. The DNA of the CDR3 is TGTGCCAGTAGTTCGATGGGCCTCGGTTCCTACGAGCAGTACTTC. Translating gives CASSSMGLGSYEQYF.

The genes are TRBV10-3 and TRBJ2-2; D possibly corresponds to TRBD2 (6 bases). The V gene's germline CDR1 is ENHRY and CDR2 SYGVKD. The V end was cut by 0 bases, the J end by 0 bases, with 11 bases between. This CDR3 has 17 residues. In nucleotides, the CDR3 is TGTGCCATCAGTGAGTCGGGAGGAAGATCGAACACCGGGGAGCTGTTTTTT. Its protein is CAISESGGRSNTGELFF.

The rearrangement joins TRBV6-2 or TRBV6-3 to TRBJ1-2; D gene ambiguous. The CDR3 runs 13 residues. Germline V gene sequence: CDR1 MNHEY, CDR2 SVGEGT. V was trimmed by 6 bases and J by 5 bases, leaving 13 bases between them. This chain's CDR3 is CASSPRGQYGYTF. The CDR3 coding sequence is TGTGCCAGCAGCCCCCGGGGTCAATATGGCTACACCTTC.